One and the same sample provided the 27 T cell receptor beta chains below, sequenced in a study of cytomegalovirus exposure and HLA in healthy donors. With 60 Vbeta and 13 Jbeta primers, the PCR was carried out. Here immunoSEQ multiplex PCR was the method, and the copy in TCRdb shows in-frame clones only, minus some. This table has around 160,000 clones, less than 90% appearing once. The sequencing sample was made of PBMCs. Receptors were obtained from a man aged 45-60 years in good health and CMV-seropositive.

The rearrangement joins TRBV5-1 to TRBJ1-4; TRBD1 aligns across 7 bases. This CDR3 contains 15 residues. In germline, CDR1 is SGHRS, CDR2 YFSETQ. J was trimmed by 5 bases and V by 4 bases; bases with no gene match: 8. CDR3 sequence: CASSPGQALNEKLFF. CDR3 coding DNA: TGCGCCAGCAGCCCCGGACAGGCCCTAAATGAAAAACTGTTTTTT. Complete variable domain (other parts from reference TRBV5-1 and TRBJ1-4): KAGVTQTPRYLIKTRGQQVTLSCSPISGHRSVSWYQQTPGQGLQFLFEYFSETQRNKGNFPGRFSGRQFSNSRSEMNVSTLELGDSALYLCASSPGQALNEKLFFGSGTQLSVL.

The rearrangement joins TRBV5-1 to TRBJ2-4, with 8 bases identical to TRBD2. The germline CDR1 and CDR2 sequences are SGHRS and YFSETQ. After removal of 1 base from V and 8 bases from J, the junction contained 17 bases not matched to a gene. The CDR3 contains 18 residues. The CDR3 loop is CASSLLVPSGRRGDIQYF. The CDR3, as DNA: TGCGCCAGCAGCTTGCTCGTTCCCAGCGGGAGACGAGGAGACATTCAGTACTTC. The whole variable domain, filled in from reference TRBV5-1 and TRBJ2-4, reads KAGVTQTPRYLIKTRGQQVTLSCSPISGHRSVSWYQQTPGQGLQFLFEYFSETQRNKGNFPGRFSGRQFSNSRSEMNVSTLELGDSALYLCASSLLVPSGRRGDIQYFGAGTRLSVL.

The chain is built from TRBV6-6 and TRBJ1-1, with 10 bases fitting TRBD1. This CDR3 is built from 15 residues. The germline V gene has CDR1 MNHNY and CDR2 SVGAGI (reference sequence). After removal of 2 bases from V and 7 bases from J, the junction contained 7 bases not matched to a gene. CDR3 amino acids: CASSYQMTGGYEAFF. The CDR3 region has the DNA TGTGCCAGCAGTTACCAGATGACAGGGGGCTATGAAGCTTTCTTT.

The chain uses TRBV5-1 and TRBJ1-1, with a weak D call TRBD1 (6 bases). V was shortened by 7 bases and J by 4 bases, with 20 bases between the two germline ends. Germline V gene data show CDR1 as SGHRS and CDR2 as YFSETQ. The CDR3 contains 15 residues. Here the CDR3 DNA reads TGCGCCAGCTCAAACCGCGGCGGGGGGCTCACTGAAGCTTTCTTT. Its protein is CASSNRGGGLTEAFF.

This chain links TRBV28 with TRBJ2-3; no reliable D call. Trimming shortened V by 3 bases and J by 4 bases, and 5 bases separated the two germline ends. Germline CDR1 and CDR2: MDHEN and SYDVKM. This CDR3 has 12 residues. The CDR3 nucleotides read TGTGCCAGCAGTTTTGTCGCAGATACGCAGTATTTT. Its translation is CASSFVADTQYF.

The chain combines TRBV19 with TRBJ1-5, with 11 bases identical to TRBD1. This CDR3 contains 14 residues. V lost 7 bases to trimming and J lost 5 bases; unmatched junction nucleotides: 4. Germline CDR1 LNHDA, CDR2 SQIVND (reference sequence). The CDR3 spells CASKPGQGDQPQHF. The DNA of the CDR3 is TGTGCCAGTAAGCCGGGACAGGGGGATCAGCCCCAGCATTTT.

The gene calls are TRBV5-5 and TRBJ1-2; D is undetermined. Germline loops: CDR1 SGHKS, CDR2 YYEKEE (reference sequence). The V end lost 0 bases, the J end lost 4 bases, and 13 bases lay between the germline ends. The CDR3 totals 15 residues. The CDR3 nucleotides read TGTGCCAGCAGCTTGGGTGTGGCCCGAGGCTATGGCTACACCTTC. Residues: CASSLGVARGYGYTF.

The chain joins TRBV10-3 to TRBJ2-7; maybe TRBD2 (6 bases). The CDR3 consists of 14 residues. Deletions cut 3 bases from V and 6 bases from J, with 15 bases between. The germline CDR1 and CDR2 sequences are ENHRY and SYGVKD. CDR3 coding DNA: TGTGCCATCAGTGACGGGGGACCTCCTCTCGAGCAGTACTTC. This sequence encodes CAISDGGPPLEQYF.

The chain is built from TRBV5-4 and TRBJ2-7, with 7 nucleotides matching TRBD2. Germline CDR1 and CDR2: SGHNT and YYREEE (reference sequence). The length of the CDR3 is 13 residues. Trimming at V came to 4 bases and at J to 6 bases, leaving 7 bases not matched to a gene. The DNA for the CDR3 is TGTGCCAGCAGCCCCCAGCGGGAAGGCGAGCAGTACTTC. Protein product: CASSPQREGEQYF.

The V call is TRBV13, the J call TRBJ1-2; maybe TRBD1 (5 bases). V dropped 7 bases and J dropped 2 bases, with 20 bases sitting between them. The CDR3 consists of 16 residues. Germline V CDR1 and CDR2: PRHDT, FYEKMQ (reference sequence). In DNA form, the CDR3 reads TGTGCCAGCAACTACGGCGGGGGGGTAGCGAACTATGGCTACACCTTC. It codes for CASNYGGGVANYGYTF.

CDR3 loop: CASSVSGRVDEQYF. The CDR3 coding sequence is TGTGCCAGCAGCGTAAGCGGGAGGGTAGACGAGCAGTACTTC. The chain carries TRBV9 and TRBJ2-7, with 10 bases matching TRBD2. CDR1 is SGDLS, CDR2 YYNGEE, per germline. The length of the CDR3 is 14 residues. With 1 base clipped from V and 5 bases from J, the junction kept 3 bases outside the gene matches.

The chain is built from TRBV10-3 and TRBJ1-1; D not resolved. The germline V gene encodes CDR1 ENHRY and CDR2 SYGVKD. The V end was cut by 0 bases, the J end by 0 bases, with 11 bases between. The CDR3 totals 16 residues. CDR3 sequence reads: CAISESGEVMNTEAFF. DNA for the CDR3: TGTGCCATCAGTGAGTCTGGTGAGGTAATGAACACTGAAGCTTTCTTT.

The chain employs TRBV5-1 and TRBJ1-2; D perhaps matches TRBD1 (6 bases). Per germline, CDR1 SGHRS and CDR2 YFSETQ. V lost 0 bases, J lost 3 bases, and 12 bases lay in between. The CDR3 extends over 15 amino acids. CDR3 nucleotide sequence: TGCGCCAGCAGCTTGGCTGGGGGGGCGGACTATGGCTACACCTTC. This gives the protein CASSLAGGADYGYTF.

The CDR3 coding sequence is TGTGCCAGTAGTATGGGACAGATGAACACTGAAGCTTTCTTT. Translation: CASSMGQMNTEAFF. The rearrangement links TRBV19 to TRBJ1-1, with 7 nucleotides matching TRBD1. V lost 3 bases, J lost 0 bases, and 1 base stayed unmatched. The CDR3 loop spans 14 amino acids. CDR1 is LNHDA, CDR2 SQIVND, per germline (reference sequence).

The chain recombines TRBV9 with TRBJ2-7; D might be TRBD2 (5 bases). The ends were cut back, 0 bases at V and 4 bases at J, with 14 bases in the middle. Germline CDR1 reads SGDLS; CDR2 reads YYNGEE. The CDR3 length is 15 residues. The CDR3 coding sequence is TGTGCCAGCAGCGTAGGGGGTAACGGGGTATACGAGCAGTACTTC. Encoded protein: CASSVGGNGVYEQYF.

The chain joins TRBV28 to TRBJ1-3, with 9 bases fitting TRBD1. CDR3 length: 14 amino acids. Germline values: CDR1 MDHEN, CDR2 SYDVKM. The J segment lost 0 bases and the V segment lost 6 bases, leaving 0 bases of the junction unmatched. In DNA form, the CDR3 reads TGTGCCAGCAGGACAGGGGGCTCTGGAAACACCATATATTTT. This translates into CASRTGGSGNTIYF.

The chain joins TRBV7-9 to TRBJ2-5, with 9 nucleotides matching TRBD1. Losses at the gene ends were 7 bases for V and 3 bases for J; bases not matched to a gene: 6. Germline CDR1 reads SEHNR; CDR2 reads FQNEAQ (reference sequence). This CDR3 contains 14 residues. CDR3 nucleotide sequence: TGTGCCAGCACCGAAACAGGGGGCGAAGAGACCCAGTACTTC. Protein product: CASTETGGEETQYF.

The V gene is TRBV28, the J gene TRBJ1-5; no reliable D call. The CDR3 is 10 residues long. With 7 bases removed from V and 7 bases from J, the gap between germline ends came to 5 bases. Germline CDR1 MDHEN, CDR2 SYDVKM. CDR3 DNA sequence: TGTGCCAGCAACTGGCAGCCCCAGCATTTT. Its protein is CASNWQPQHF. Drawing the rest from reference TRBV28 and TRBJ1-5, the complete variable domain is DVKVTQSSRYLVKRTGEKVFLECVQDMDHENMFWYRQDPGLGLRLIYFSYDVKMKEKGDIPEGYSVSREKKERFSLILESASTNQTSMYLCASNWQPQHFGDGTRLSIL.

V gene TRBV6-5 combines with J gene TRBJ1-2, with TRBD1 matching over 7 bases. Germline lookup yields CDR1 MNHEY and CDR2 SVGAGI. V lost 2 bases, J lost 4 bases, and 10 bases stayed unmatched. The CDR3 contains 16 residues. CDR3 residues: CASSYAGTETVYGYTF. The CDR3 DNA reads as TGTGCCAGCAGTTACGCCGGGACAGAGACCGTCTATGGCTACACCTTC.

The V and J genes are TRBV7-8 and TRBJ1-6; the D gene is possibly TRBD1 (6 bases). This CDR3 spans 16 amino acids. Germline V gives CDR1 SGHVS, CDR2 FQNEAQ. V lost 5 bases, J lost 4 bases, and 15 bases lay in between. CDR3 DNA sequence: TGTGCCAGCAGCACCCTCGGGGGGCCGTATAATTCACCCCTCCACTTT. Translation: CASSTLGGPYNSPLHF.

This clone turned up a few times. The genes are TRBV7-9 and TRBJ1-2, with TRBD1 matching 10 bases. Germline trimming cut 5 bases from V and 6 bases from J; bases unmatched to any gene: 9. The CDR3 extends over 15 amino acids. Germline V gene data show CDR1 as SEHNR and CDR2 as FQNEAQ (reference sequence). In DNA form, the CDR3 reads TGTGCCAGCAGCCGTCCTGGGACAGGGGCGAATGGCTACACCTTC. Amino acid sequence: CASSRPGTGANGYTF. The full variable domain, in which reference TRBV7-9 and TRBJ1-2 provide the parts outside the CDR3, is DTGVSQNPRHKITKRGQNVTFRCDPISEHNRLYWYRQTLGQGPEFLTYFQNEAQLEKSRLLSDRFSAERPKGSFSTLEIQRTEQGDSAMYLCASSRPGTGANGYTFGSGTRLTVV.

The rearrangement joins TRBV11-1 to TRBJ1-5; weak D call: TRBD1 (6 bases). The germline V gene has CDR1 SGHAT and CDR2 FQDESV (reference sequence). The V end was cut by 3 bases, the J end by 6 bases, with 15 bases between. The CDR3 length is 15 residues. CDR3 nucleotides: TGTGCCAGCAGCTTGGGCAGGGGTTTCGGTCAGCCCCAGCATTTT. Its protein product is CASSLGRGFGQPQHF.

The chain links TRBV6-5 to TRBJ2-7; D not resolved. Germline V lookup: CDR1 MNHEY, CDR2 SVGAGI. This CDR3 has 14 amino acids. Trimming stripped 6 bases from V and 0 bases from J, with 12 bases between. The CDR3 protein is CASSQDFSSYEQYF. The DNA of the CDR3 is TGTGCCAGCAGCCAGGATTTTAGCTCCTACGAGCAGTACTTC.

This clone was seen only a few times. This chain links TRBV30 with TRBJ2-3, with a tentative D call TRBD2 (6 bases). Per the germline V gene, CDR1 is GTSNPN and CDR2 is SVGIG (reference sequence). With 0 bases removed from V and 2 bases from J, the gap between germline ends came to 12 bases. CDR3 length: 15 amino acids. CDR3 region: CAWSVGRRDTDTQYF. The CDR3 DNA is TGTGCCTGGAGTGTAGGTAGGCGGGACACAGATACGCAGTATTTT.

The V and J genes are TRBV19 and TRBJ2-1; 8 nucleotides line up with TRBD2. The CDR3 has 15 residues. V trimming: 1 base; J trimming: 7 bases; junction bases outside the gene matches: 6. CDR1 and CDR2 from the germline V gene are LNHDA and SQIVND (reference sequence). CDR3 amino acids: CASSIAGGPWNEQFF. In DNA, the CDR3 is TGTGCCAGTAGTATAGCGGGGGGGCCCTGGAATGAGCAGTTCTTC.

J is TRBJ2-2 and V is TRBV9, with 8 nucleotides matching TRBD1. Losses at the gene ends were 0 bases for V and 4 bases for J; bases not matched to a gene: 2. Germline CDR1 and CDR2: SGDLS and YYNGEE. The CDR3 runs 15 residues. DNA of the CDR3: TGTGCCAGCAGCGTAGAGGACAGGGCCACCGGGGAGCTGTTTTTT. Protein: CASSVEDRATGELFF.

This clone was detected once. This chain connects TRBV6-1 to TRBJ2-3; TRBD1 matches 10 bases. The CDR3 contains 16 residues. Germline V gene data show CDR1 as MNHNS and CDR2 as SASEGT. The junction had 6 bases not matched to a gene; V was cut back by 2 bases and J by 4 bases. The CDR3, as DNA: TGTGCCAGCAGTGAAAACCCCGGGACAGGGGCAGATACGCAGTATTTT. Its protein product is CASSENPGTGADTQYF.